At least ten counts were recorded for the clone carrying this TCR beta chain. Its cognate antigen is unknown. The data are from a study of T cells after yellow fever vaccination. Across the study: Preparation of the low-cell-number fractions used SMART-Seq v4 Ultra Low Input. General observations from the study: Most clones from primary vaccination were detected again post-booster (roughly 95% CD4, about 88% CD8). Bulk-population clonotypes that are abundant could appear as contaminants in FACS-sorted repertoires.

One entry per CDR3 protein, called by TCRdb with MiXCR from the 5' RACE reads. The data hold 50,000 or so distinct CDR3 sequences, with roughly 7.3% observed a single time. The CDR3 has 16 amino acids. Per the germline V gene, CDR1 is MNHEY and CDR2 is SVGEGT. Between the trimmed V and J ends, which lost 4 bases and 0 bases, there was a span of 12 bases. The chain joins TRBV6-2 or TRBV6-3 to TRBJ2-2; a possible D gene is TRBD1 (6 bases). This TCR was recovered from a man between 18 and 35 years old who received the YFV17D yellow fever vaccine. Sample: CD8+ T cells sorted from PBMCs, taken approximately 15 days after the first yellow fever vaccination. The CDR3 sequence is CASSSDRFANTGELFF. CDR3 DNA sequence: TGTGCCAGCAGTTCCGACAGGTTCGCGAACACCGGGGAGCTGTTTTTT.